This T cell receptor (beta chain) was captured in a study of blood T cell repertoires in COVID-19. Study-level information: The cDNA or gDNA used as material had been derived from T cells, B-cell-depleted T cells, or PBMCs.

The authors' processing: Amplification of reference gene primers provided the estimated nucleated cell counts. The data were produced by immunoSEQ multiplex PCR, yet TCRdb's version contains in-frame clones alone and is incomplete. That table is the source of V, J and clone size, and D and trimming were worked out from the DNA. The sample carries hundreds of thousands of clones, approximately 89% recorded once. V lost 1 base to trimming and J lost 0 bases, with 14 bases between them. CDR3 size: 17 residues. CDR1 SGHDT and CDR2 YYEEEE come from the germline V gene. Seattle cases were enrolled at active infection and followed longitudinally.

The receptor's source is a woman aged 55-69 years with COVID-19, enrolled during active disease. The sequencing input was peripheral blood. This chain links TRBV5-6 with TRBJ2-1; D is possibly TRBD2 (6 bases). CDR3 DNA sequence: TGTGCCAGCAGCTTGATGACTAGGGAGAACTCCTACAATGAGCAGTTCTTC. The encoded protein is CASSLMTRENSYNEQFF. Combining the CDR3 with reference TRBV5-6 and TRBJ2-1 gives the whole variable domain DAGVTQSPTHLIKTRGQQVTLRCSPKSGHDTVSWYQQALGQGPQFIFQYYEEEERQRGNFPDRFSGHQFPNYSSELNVNALLLGDSALYLCASSLMTRENSYNEQFFGPGTRLTVL.